Shown below are 27 T cell receptor beta chains from a single sample sequenced in a study of blood T cell repertoires in COVID-19. Generated by immunoSEQ multiplex PCR, the TCRdb table keeps only in-frame clones and is missing some. The data contain around 370,000 clones, around nine tenths of them seen just once; the ten biggest clones take up approximately 3.5%. The sample taken for sequencing was peripheral blood. The receptors were sampled from a woman aged 18-35 years who had recovered from COVID-19.

The chain joins TRBV18 to TRBJ1-1, with D tentatively TRBD1 (6 bases). The CDR3 length is 14 residues. Germline assignment: CDR1 KGHSH and CDR2 LQKENI. Trimming left V 2 bases short and J 6 bases short, with 13 bases between. Written as DNA, the CDR3 is TGTGCCAGCTCACCATTACAGGGTTACGCTGAAGCTTTCTTT. Translated: CASSPLQGYAEAFF. Based on the CDR3 plus reference TRBV18 and TRBJ1-1, the full variable domain is NAGVMQNPRHLVRRRGQEARLRCSPMKGHSHVYWYRQLPEEGLKFMVYLQKENIIDESGMPKERFSAEFPKEGPSILRIQQVVRGDSAAYFCASSPLQGYAEAFFGQGTRLTVV.

The chain is built from TRBV25-1 and TRBJ1-1; D not certain. Trimming removed 4 bases from V and 1 base from J, with 4 bases in between. Germline lookup yields CDR1 MGHDK and CDR2 SYGVNS. This CDR3 is 12 amino acids long. The CDR3 DNA is TGTGCCAGCAGTGTCAGGAACACTGAAGCTTTCTTT. Translated, it gives CASSVRNTEAFF.

This clone appeared once. The chain uses TRBV6-2 or TRBV6-3 and TRBJ2-1, with TRBD2 identical over 11 bases. V lost 2 bases and J lost 8; bases outside the gene matches: 20. CDR1 is MNHEY and CDR2 is SVGEGT in the germline V gene. The CDR3 is 20 residues long. CDR3 residues: CASSYVVSGRADDLGDEQFF. The CDR3 DNA reads TGTGCCAGCAGTTACGTCGTTAGCGGGAGGGCGGACGACCTTGGGGATGAGCAGTTCTTC.

The chain uses TRBV7-9 and TRBJ1-4; 9 bases are a match to TRBD1. J was trimmed by 2 bases and V by 2 bases; bases with no gene match: 6. Germline loops: CDR1 SEHNR, CDR2 FQNEAQ (reference sequence). The CDR3 loop spans 17 amino acids. Here the CDR3 reads CASSLSTGGITNEKLFF. The CDR3 DNA is TGTGCCAGCAGCTTATCGACAGGGGGTATCACTAATGAAAAACTGTTTTTT.

CDR3 in amino acids: CASSLEAGGGADTQYF. CDR3 nucleotides: TGTGCCAGCAGCTTGGAGGCGGGGGGTGGTGCAGATACGCAGTATTTT. V and J are TRBV5-6 and TRBJ2-3, with 8 bases matching TRBD2. The trim removed 0 bases at V and 4 bases at J, leaving 7 bases unmatched. In germline, CDR1 is SGHDT, CDR2 YYEEEE. CDR3 size: 16 residues.

V is TRBV24-1 and J is TRBJ1-2; tentative D call: TRBD1 (6 bases). The germline V gene has CDR1 KGHDR and CDR2 SFDVKD. The CDR3 runs to 13 residues. The V end lost 4 bases, the J end lost 8 bases, and 13 bases lay between the germline ends. This CDR3 is CATSEGGRRGYTF. CDR3 sequence (DNA): TGTGCCACCAGTGAAGGGGGTCGGCGGGGCTACACCTTC.

The chain uses TRBV6-5 and TRBJ1-6; D is undetermined. CDR1 and CDR2 from the germline V gene are MNHEY and SVGAGI. Deletions cut 11 bases from V and 10 bases from J, with 18 bases between. This CDR3 region has 13 residues. CDR3 protein: CAAGIRRRSPLHF. The CDR3 bases are TGTGCCGCGGGAATCCGCCGTCGGTCACCCCTCCACTTT.

This clone appeared a single time. The CDR3 DNA reads TGTGCCAGCAGCTTAGCTGCTTCCGGGACAGGGGTATACAATGAGCAGTTCTTC. This encodes CASSLAASGTGVYNEQFF. The rearrangement joins TRBV7-8 to TRBJ2-1, with 10 bases identical to TRBD1. Germline trimming cut 0 bases from V and 4 bases from J; bases unmatched to any gene: 9. This CDR3 is built from 18 residues. Germline values: CDR1 SGHVS, CDR2 FQNEAQ.

The gene calls are TRBV5-6 and TRBJ2-3, with D possibly matching TRBD2 (5 bases). Trimming pared 5 bases from V and 8 bases from J, leaving 9 bases between. CDR3 length: 11 amino acids. Per the germline V gene, CDR1 is SGHDT and CDR2 is YYEEEE. The DNA of the CDR3 is TGTGCCAGCAGTTTCCGGGGTACGCAGTATTTT. Translating gives CASSFRGTQYF.

This chain connects TRBV19 to TRBJ1-3; no clear D. The V gene's germline CDR1 is LNHDA and CDR2 SQIVND (reference sequence). CDR3 size: 15 residues. Trimming shortened V by 3 bases and J by 2 bases, and 11 bases separated the two germline ends. The CDR3 bases are TGTGCCAGTAGTATCGGAGGGATCGCTGGAAACACCATATATTTT. Translated: CASSIGGIAGNTIYF.

The rearrangement uses TRBV7-2 and TRBJ2-1; TRBD1 matches 8 bases. Looked up from germline, CDR1 is SGHTA and CDR2 is FQGNSA. The junction had 3 bases not matched to a gene; V was cut back by 2 bases and J by 6 bases. The CDR3 loop spans 14 amino acids. The CDR3 is CASSLRTGFNEQFF. CDR3 nucleotides: TGTGCCAGCAGCTTACGGACAGGGTTCAATGAGCAGTTCTTC.

Only one count was recorded for this clone. V gene TRBV10-1 combines with J gene TRBJ2-1, with a possible D match to TRBD2 (6 bases). CDR3 length: 13 amino acids. Between the trimmed V and J ends, which lost 3 bases and 6 bases, there was a span of 9 bases. Germline V gene lookup returns CDR1 WNHNN and CDR2 SYGVQD (reference sequence). CDR3 sequence (DNA): TGCGCCAGCAGTGACGGGGGAGGCAATGAGCAGTTCTTC. Amino acid sequence: CASSDGGGNEQFF.

The genes are TRBV3-1 (or the pseudogene TRBV3-2) and TRBJ2-5; 9 bases match TRBD2. Germline V CDR1 and CDR2: LGHDT, YNNKEL (reference sequence). Unmatched junction bases numbered 11, after V lost 6 bases and J lost 6 bases. This CDR3 comprises 15 residues. The chain's CDR3 is CASSYLAGSMKTQYF. The CDR3 DNA follows: TGTGCCAGCAGTTACCTAGCGGGATCGATGAAGACCCAGTACTTC.

The sample holds one count of this clone. The rearrangement links TRBV30 to TRBJ1-5; possibly TRBD1 for D (5 bases). CDR1 GTSNPN and CDR2 SVGIG come from the germline V gene (reference sequence). This CDR3 spans 16 amino acids. V gave up 2 bases and J gave up 1 base, with 15 bases separating them. CDR3 sequence: CAWSHQSTASNQPQHF. CDR3 nucleotide sequence: TGTGCCTGGAGTCATCAATCGACAGCAAGCAATCAGCCCCAGCATTTT.

The chain joins TRBV2 to TRBJ1-1, with D perhaps TRBD1 (6 bases). Germline lookup yields CDR1 SNHLY and CDR2 FYNNEI. The CDR3 has 14 amino acids. The V end was cut by 5 bases, the J end by 1 base, with 11 bases between. The CDR3: CASSLGGGNTEAFF. DNA for the CDR3: TGTGCCAGCAGTTTAGGGGGTGGGAACACTGAAGCTTTCTTT.

This clone was observed a single time. The V and J genes are TRBV9 and TRBJ2-3; 9 bases map to TRBD2. Germline CDR1 reads SGDLS; CDR2 reads YYNGEE. V lost 4 bases, J lost 4 bases, and 10 bases stayed unmatched. The CDR3 sequence is 16 residues long. The CDR3 DNA is TGTGCCAGCAGCCCGCGGGTTAGCGGGAGCGCAGATACGCAGTATTTT. Encoded protein: CASSPRVSGSADTQYF.

The chain links TRBV5-1 to TRBJ2-3, with 9 bases that match TRBD2. The V gene's germline CDR1 is SGHRS and CDR2 YFSETQ. CDR3 length: 14 amino acids. Trimming at V came to 8 bases and at J to 3 bases, leaving 7 bases not matched to a gene. CDR3 nucleotides: TGCGCCAGTAACCCCCTAGCGGGAACAGATACGCAGTATTTT. This gives the protein CASNPLAGTDTQYF.

This clone has a single count. The chain's CDR3 is CASSFNPSGRASYEQYV. CDR3 bases: TGTGCCAGCAGCTTCAATCCTAGCGGGAGGGCATCCTACGAGCAGTACGTC. The J gene is TRBJ2-7, the V gene TRBV7-8, with TRBD2 matching over 12 bases. Per the germline V gene, CDR1 is SGHVS and CDR2 is FQNEAQ. The J segment lost 1 base and the V segment lost 3 bases, leaving 7 bases of the junction unmatched. CDR3 length: 17 amino acids.

This chain connects TRBV6-5 to TRBJ1-3; D is undetermined. The CDR3 has 15 amino acids. CDR1 MNHEY and CDR2 SVGAGI come from the germline V gene. V gave up 6 bases and J gave up 0 bases, with 12 bases separating them. CDR3 in amino acids: CASSYIKNSGNTIYF. Here the CDR3 DNA reads TGTGCCAGCAGCTACATTAAAAACTCTGGAAACACCATATATTTT.

V usage is TRBV5-1 and J usage is TRBJ2-1; 12 positions match TRBD2. J gave up 7 bases and V 9 bases, and 8 bases lay outside the gene matches. This CDR3 comprises 14 residues. Germline V gene lookup returns CDR1 SGHRS and CDR2 YFSETQ. In DNA form, the CDR3 reads TGCGCCACCAAAGGGACTAGCGGGCATAATGAGCAGTTCTTC. Translated, it gives CATKGTSGHNEQFF.

V is TRBV4-3 and J is TRBJ1-1; D gene uncertain. Trimming pared 0 bases from V and 7 bases from J, leaving 12 bases between. CDR1 is LGHNA and CDR2 is YSLEER in the germline V gene. The CDR3 runs to 14 residues. The CDR3 nucleotides read TGCGCCAGCAGCCAAGATATGAGGGCTTTTGAAGCTTTCTTT. Its protein is CASSQDMRAFEAFF.

V gene TRBV10-2 combines with J gene TRBJ1-3; no clear D. V lost 6 bases and J lost 10, with 22 bases in between. CDR1 and CDR2 (germline): WSHSY, SAAADI. There are 15 residues in the CDR3. CDR3 region: CASRPPRSHRETIYF. The CDR3 DNA sequence: TGCGCCAGCAGGCCACCACGGTCCCACAGAGAAACCATATATTTT.

The chain combines TRBV3-1 (or the pseudogene TRBV3-2) with TRBJ1-2, with TRBD1 as a possible D gene (5 bases). Germline V gene lookup returns CDR1 LGHDT and CDR2 YNNKEL (reference sequence). The CDR3 covers 14 residues. The V gene lost 0 bases and the J gene lost 4 bases, with 9 bases spanning the gap. This CDR3 reads CASSQEVRAYGYTF. The CDR3 coding sequence is TGTGCCAGCAGCCAAGAGGTCAGGGCCTATGGCTACACCTTC.

The V gene is TRBV7-2, the J gene TRBJ2-3; TRBD1 might be the D (6 bases). The CDR3 is 15 residues long. V was shortened by 3 bases and J by 4 bases, with 14 bases between the two germline ends. Germline values: CDR1 SGHTA, CDR2 FQGNSA. CDR3 DNA sequence: TGTGCCAGCAGCTTTAGGGGGTCCACCGCAGATACGCAGTATTTT. This sequence encodes CASSFRGSTADTQYF.

This sequence joins TRBV9 and TRBJ2-3; 8 bases line up with TRBD2. V gave up 0 bases and J gave up 4 bases; unmatched junction bases: 1. Germline CDR1 reads SGDLS; CDR2 reads YYNGEE. This CDR3 contains 14 residues. The CDR3 DNA is TGTGCCAGCAGCGTAGACGGGAGGGCAGATACGCAGTATTTT. This gives the protein CASSVDGRADTQYF.

The chain recombines TRBV24-1 with TRBJ1-4; TRBD1 aligns across 7 bases. The germline CDR1 and CDR2 sequences are KGHDR and SFDVKD. The junction had 11 bases not matched to a gene; V was cut back by 3 bases and J by 8 bases. There are 16 residues in the CDR3. CDR3 sequence: CATSDPPRDREEKLFF. The CDR3 DNA reads TGTGCCACCAGTGATCCCCCCCGAGACAGGGAGGAAAAACTGTTTTTT.

The V and J genes are TRBV2 and TRBJ2-1; perhaps TRBD1 as D (5 bases). V dropped 6 bases and J dropped 3 bases, with 12 bases sitting between them. The CDR3 is made up of 14 amino acids. Germline-derived CDR1 and CDR2 are SNHLY and FYNNEI. The CDR3 nucleotides read TGTGCCAGCAGCGGGCCAGGGAACTACAATGAGCAGTTCTTC. Its translation is CASSGPGNYNEQFF.